The rows below give T cell receptor beta chains drawn from one sample of a study of T-cell memory formation after mild COVID-19. TCRdb reanalysed the 5' RACE reads using MiXCR and keeps one entry per CDR3 protein. The sample has approximately 300,000 distinct CDR3 sequences, 19% seen once. The material sequenced was PBMCs or a T cell subset sorted from them (not recorded which). The receptors come from a man aged 18 to 30 who had mild COVID-19 (a few samples of this study predate the infection). Cell type and time point are not known. Each CDR3 is given without its conserved first and last residue. Clone size is stated in some rows and not others, as once, few, many or a class when expanded.

V: TRBV7-3; size: many; length: 10; CDR3: ASSEGGSGYT
V: TRBV27; size: NA; length: 9; CDR3: ASTRWTEAF
V: TRBV6-5; size: NA; length: 13; CDR3: ASSYAVSSGNTIY
V: TRBV2; size: many; length: 13; CDR3: ASSRQGPRVGELF
V: TRBV6-6; size: NA; length: 11; CDR3: ASSDGPGTAGY
V: TRBV12-3/TRBV12-4; size: NA; length: 11; CDR3: ASSLEGPQPQH
V: TRBV9; size: NA; length: 14; CDR3: ASSVSWRGAQETQY
V: TRBV6-5; size: few; length: 14; CDR3: ASSPSTGRLLGGYT
V: TRBV7-2; size: NA; length: 13; CDR3: ASSSQSTGFYGYT
V: TRBV20-1; size: NA; length: 13; CDR3: SARARQGGVTEAF
V: TRBV5-1; size: once; length: 12; CDR3: ASSSRGSSYEQY
V: TRBV7-6; size: NA; length: 11; CDR3: ASSPDTNNEQF
V: TRBV3-1; size: many; length: 13; CDR3: ASSLRDASGSEQF
V: TRBV6-5; size: few; length: 13; CDR3: ASSTFFGGYNEQF
V: TRBV29-1; size: NA; length: 11; CDR3: SVGTQNTGELF
V: TRBV20-1; size: few; length: 12; CDR3: SASPTGLYEKLF
V: TRBV20-1; size: few; length: 13; CDR3: SARDWGTSSYEQY
V: TRBV3-1; size: NA; length: 13; CDR3: ASSQGTGARSGYT
V: TRBV6-2/TRBV6-3; size: NA; length: 9; CDR3: ASYDGRALH
V: TRBV5-1; size: NA; length: 13; CDR3: ASSQAGDGDNEQF
V: TRBV6-5; size: NA; length: 11; CDR3: ASSYSLGYGYT
V: TRBV25-1; size: few; length: 12; CDR3: ASRGDGSNQPQH
V: TRBV24-1; size: many; length: 11; CDR3: ATSENRGETQY
V: TRBV6-1; size: once; length: 13; CDR3: ASSGYRGFTDTQY
V: TRBV4-1; size: NA; length: 11; CDR3: ASSQRESDTQY
V: TRBV18; size: NA; length: 12; CDR3: ASSTGAAGNTIY
V: TRBV10-3; size: few; length: 11; CDR3: AIGTRGVETQY
V: TRBV4-3; size: NA; length: 11; CDR3: ASSQEGGQPQH
V: TRBV5-1; size: few; length: 13; CDR3: ASSTQGVNNEKLF
V: TRBV5-1; size: NA; length: 13; CDR3: ASSLGAVGTDTQY
V: TRBV5-5; size: many; length: 15; CDR3: ASSLATSGGFYNEQF
V: TRBV4-3; size: many; length: 13; CDR3: ASSPSWGNTDTQY
V: TRBV3-1; size: many; length: 14; CDR3: ASSLGQGDSYNEQF
V: TRBV7-2; size: few; length: 12; CDR3: ASSLVEGYNEQF
V: TRBV6-2/TRBV6-3; size: NA; length: 11; CDR3: ASSFTYQETQY
V: TRBV5-1; size: many; length: 13; CDR3: ASSLEGQFTDTQY
V: TRBV15; size: NA; length: 11; CDR3: ATSRSLGYEQY
V: TRBV7-9; size: NA; length: 13; CDR3: ASSKDRAYNSPLH
V: TRBV7-3; size: many; length: 12; CDR3: ASSLTGGDYGYT
V: TRBV5-1; size: NA; length: 12; CDR3: ASSPDRGLLGYT
V: TRBV30; size: few; length: 11; CDR3: AWSLGGGTAQY
V: TRBV14; size: NA; length: 15; CDR3: ASSHYRGLATNEKLF
V: TRBV5-1; size: NA; length: 13; CDR3: ASSPGQGANQPQH
V: TRBV7-6; size: many; length: 14; CDR3: ASSLGGGESNQPQH
V: TRBV4-1; size: NA; length: 11; CDR3: ASSQDRQVGQY
V: TRBV29-1; size: few; length: 10; CDR3: SARAIWETQY
V: TRBV29-1; size: many; length: 15; CDR3: SVEQPGARGFTDTQY
V: TRBV4-3; size: many; length: 15; CDR3: ASSQEGQGVTTDTQY